These 30 T cell receptor beta chains came from one sample sequenced in a study of esophageal squamous cell carcinoma under preoperative chemotherapy. This sample's time point: before preoperative PTX-NDP chemotherapy. MiXCR was run by TCRdb on the PCR reads, yielding one entry per CDR3 protein. The sample has approximately 15,000 distinct CDR3 sequences, approximately 61% seen once. This material was acquired from a patient given preoperative chemotherapy. These receptor sequences come from a human donor with esophageal squamous cell carcinoma. The donor label of this sample is uncertain.

V and J are TRBV6-1 and TRBJ2-3, with TRBD2 as a possible D gene (7 bases). The germline V gene has CDR1 MNHNS and CDR2 SASEGT. V was pared by 4 bases and J by 11 bases, with 31 bases between. The CDR3 length is 18 residues. In DNA, the CDR3 is TGTGCCAGCAGTGGGAGAGAGGGGGGGCCGTCGCCCTACAATGAGCAGTATTTT. Translated, it gives CASSGREGGPSPYNEQYF.

With regard to this clonotype: A read error may be the cause here, since a much bigger clone is one base away. The V gene is TRBV6-1, the J gene TRBJ2-1; 8 positions match TRBD2. The CDR3 has 16 residues. In germline, CDR1 is MNHNS, CDR2 SASEGT. V shed 6 bases, J shed 7 bases, and the junction held 14 bases outside the gene matches. DNA for the CDR3: TGTGCCAGCAGGCCGGGACTAGGTTCCCCCCATAATGAGCAGTTCTTC. This translates into CASRPGLGSPHNEQFF.

CDR3 residues: CASSVQGARYNEQFF. CDR3 nucleotide sequence: TGTGCCAGCAGTGTTCAGGGGGCGCGTTACAATGAGCAGTTCTTC. The rearrangement links TRBV6-1 to TRBJ2-1; 8 bases match TRBD1. V shed 4 bases, J shed 4 bases, and the junction held 6 bases outside the gene matches. CDR3 size: 15 residues. CDR1 is MNHNS, CDR2 SASEGT, per germline.

Remarks on this clonotype: Germline and junction disagree at one end, which may indicate a read error. This sequence joins TRBV12-3 or TRBV12-4 and TRBJ2-1; D possibly corresponds to TRBD2 (5 bases). The CDR3 is 15 amino acids. The CDR3 loop reads CASAPGRAAYNEQFF. CDR3 DNA sequence: TGTGCCAGCGCCCCTGGCCGAGCGGCCTACAATGAGCAGTTCTTT.

Concerning this clonotype: Germline is not matched at one junction end, which may reflect a read error. The genes are TRBV6-1 and TRBJ1-5; no reliable D call. This CDR3 comprises 14 residues. Germline values: CDR1 MNHNS, CDR2 SASEGT. In nucleotides, the CDR3 is TGTGCCAGCGTGGCCGTAAATAGCAATCAGCCCCAGAACTTT. This codes for CASVAVNSNQPQNF.

A word on this clonotype: Germline and junction disagree at one end, which may indicate a read error. The rearrangement joins TRBV6-1 to TRBJ2-3; D possibly uses TRBD1 or TRBD2 (5 bases each). CDR1 and CDR2 (germline): MNHNS, SASEGT. The CDR3 sequence is 14 residues long. The CDR3 DNA reads TGTGCCAGCACGGGGCTGAGGGCCACAGATATGCAGTATTTC. Encoded protein: CASTGLRATDMQYF.

About this clonotype: The CDR3 does not end in the conserved phenylalanine or tryptophan, so this is likely a read error. It is unclear where the CDR3 begins or ends on the DNA, so no DNA is shown, and the CDR3 is as TCRdb lists it. The V gene is TRBV12-5, the J gene TRBJ2-1. The CDR3 is 8 amino acids in total, end residues counted. Germline V gene lookup returns CDR1 LGHNT and CDR2 FRNRAP. The CDR3 protein is CRHKVSLC.

The chain employs TRBV7-3 and TRBJ2-1; a possible D gene is TRBD2 (5 bases). The closer fit of TRBJ2-7 to the DNA end suggests the J call may be wrong. The CDR3 totals 18 residues. From germline, CDR1 is SGHTA and CDR2 FQGTGA. CDR3 in DNA: TGTGCCAGCAGTCCCTTCGGTGGGCGCGTAGGACGGGGCTACGAGCAGTACTTC. Protein: CASSPFGGRVGRGYEQYF.

The chain combines TRBV12-3 or TRBV12-4 with TRBJ2-3, with 13 bases identical to TRBD2. The CDR3 extends over 16 amino acids. V gave up 6 bases and J gave up 4 bases; unmatched junction bases: 7. CDR3 bases: TGTGCCAGCAGATACACACTAGCGGGAGGGGCAGATACGCAGTATTTT. Its protein is CASRYTLAGGADTQYF.

The V call is TRBV6-1, the J call TRBJ2-1; 7 bases are a match to TRBD2. The V and J ends lost 6 bases and 5 bases, in that order; junction bases with no gene match: 7. CDR3 size: 14 residues. In germline, CDR1 is MNHNS, CDR2 SASEGT. CDR3 sequence (DNA): TGTGCCAGCAGCTTTAGCGGGCTGAACAATGAGCAGTTCTTC. Encoded protein: CASSFSGLNNEQFF.

This clonotype appeared a single time. V usage is TRBV7-2 and J usage is TRBJ2-2; D gene uncertain. Germline values: CDR1 SGHTA, CDR2 FQGNSA. CDR3 length: 13 residues. CDR3 amino acids: CGNEVLSTGELFF. The CDR3 bases are TGTGGCAACGAGGTTCTGAGCACCGGGGAGCTGTTTTTT.

The chain joins TRBV6-1 to TRBJ2-2; no definite D call. The CDR3 runs to 14 residues. Between the trimmed V and J ends, which lost 1 base and 3 bases, there was a span of 6 bases. The germline CDR1 and CDR2 sequences are MNHNS and SASEGT. For the CDR3, the DNA is TGTGCCAGCAGTGAAGAAAGGCACACCGGGGAGCTGTTTTTT. It encodes CASSEERHTGELFF.

The V call is TRBV6-1, the J call TRBJ2-5, with unresolved D. This CDR3 is built from 11 residues. V lost 8 bases, J lost 5 bases, and 9 bases lay in between. The germline gives CDR1 MNHNS, CDR2 SASEGT. CDR3 in amino acids: CASGKLETQYF. In DNA form, the CDR3 reads TGTGCCAGCGGCAAGTTGGAGACCCAGTACTTC.

The CDR3 is CASSPSGSTETQYF. For the CDR3, the DNA is TGTGCCAGCAGCCCCTCGGGCAGTACGGAGACCCAGTACTTC. This chain uses TRBV7-2 with TRBJ2-1; the D is unclear. The J call may be in error: the DNA end matches TRBJ2-5 better. The CDR3 spans 14 residues. CDR1 is SGHTA and CDR2 is FQGNSA in the germline V gene.

This clonotype is categorized as medium-sized (0.01 to 0.1%). As DNA, the CDR3 is TGTGCCACCTCTAGTATCTACGAGCAGTACTTC. Its translation: CATSSIYEQYF. The rearrangement links TRBV6-1 to TRBJ2-7, with D hard to call. Germline V gene data show CDR1 as MNHNS and CDR2 as SASEGT. This CDR3 comprises 11 residues. Trimming cost V 10 bases and J 3 bases, with 10 bases left between them.

This clonotype was counted a single time. The rearrangement uses TRBV7-8 and TRBJ2-2; maybe TRBD1 (6 bases). Trimming took 8 bases from V and 5 from J, leaving 15 bases between them. From germline, CDR1 is SGHVS and CDR2 FQNEAQ. The CDR3 length is 14 residues. This CDR3 reads CASRDRSGTGELFF. In DNA, the CDR3 is TGTGCCAGCCGCGACAGGTCGGGTACCGGGGAGCTGTTTTTT.

As concerns this clonotype: Compared with germline, one end of the junction differs, possibly owing to a read error. This chain links TRBV6-4 with TRBJ2-2, with D perhaps matching TRBD1 or TRBD2 (6 bases each). CDR1 MRHNA and CDR2 SNTAGT come from the germline V gene. This CDR3 has 15 residues. The CDR3, as DNA: TGTGCCAGCAGCGCGACTAGTGGGGACACCGGGGAGCAGTTTTTT. The encoded protein is CASSATSGDTGEQFF.

Within the sample, this clonotype is medium-sized. The chain links TRBV27 to TRBJ2-1; TRBD2 matches 9 bases. CDR1 and CDR2 from the germline V gene are MNHEY and SMNVEV (reference sequence). V lost 3 bases and J lost 9; bases outside the gene matches: 9. The CDR3 runs to 15 residues. This CDR3 is CASSFFAGGPSEQFF. CDR3 DNA sequence: TGTGCCAGCAGTTTCTTCGCGGGGGGGCCGAGTGAGCAGTTCTTC.

For this clonotype: At one end, the junction sequence differs from germline, possibly due to a read error. This chain joins TRBV6-1 and TRBJ2-3; 7 bases are a match to TRBD2. Per germline, CDR1 MNHNS and CDR2 SASEGT. The CDR3 sequence is 15 residues long. The CDR3 DNA follows: TGTGCCAGCGCCCGGGACTACTCTAGCAAAGATACGCAGTATTTC. Its translation is CASARDYSSKDTQYF.

This clonotype was observed a few times. This CDR3 reads CASSEFTSSSYNEQFF. DNA for the CDR3: TGTGCCAGCAGTGAATTCACTAGCAGCTCCTACAATGAGCAGTTCTTC. The gene calls are TRBV6-1 and TRBJ2-1; a possible D gene is TRBD2 (6 bases). The CDR3 loop spans 16 amino acids. V lost 2 bases to trimming and J lost 0 bases, with 11 bases between them. CDR1 and CDR2 (germline): MNHNS, SASEGT.

This clonotype was seen repeatedly, ten times or more. The V gene is TRBV6-9, the J gene TRBJ1-1; a weak D match, TRBD1 (5 bases). CDR3 size: 15 residues. Trimming pared 4 bases from V and 0 bases from J, leaving 12 bases between. CDR1 MNHGY and CDR2 SVAAGI come from the germline V gene. The CDR3 region has the DNA TGTGCCAGCAGTTCCTCGGGACTTGTGAACACTGAAGCTTTCTTT. It translates to CASSSSGLVNTEAFF.

Concerning this clonotype itself: No conserved phenylalanine or tryptophan is present at the end of the CDR3, so a read error is the likely explanation. The V and J genes are TRBV10-3 and TRBJ2-1; 12 bases fit TRBD2. Germline V gene data show CDR1 as ENHRY and CDR2 as SYGVKD. The CDR3 sequence is 13 residues long. V shed 10 bases, J shed 8 bases, and the junction held 6 bases outside the gene matches. The CDR3 is CATTSGSSDEQFL. CDR3 coding DNA: TGTGCCACGACTAGCGGGAGTTCCGATGAGCAGTTCTTG.

Of note for this clonotype: One end of the junction is discordant with germline, which a read error may explain. V and J are TRBV10-3 and TRBJ2-3, with D tentatively TRBD2 (5 bases). Germline values: CDR1 ENHRY, CDR2 SYGVKD. The CDR3 covers 14 residues. CDR3 amino acids: CGGAGGWATDTQYF. In DNA, the CDR3 is TGCGGCGGCGCGGGCGGGTGGGCCACAGATACGCAGTACTTT.

About this clonotype: One end of the junction fails to match germline, which may point to a read error. The chain couples TRBV6-1 to TRBJ2-3, with TRBD2 identical over 8 bases. The CDR3 loop spans 16 amino acids. Germline V gives CDR1 MNHNS, CDR2 SASEGT. The CDR3 nucleotides are TGTGCCAGCGGTCGCAACGGGGGGGACGGGGCAGAGACGCAGTATTTC. This translates into CASGRNGGDGAETQYF.

This clonotype was observed many times. The chain combines TRBV6-1 with TRBJ2-2; D gene ambiguous. CDR3 length: 13 residues. The V end lost 2 bases, the J end lost 7 bases, and 8 bases lay between the germline ends. Per germline, CDR1 MNHNS and CDR2 SASEGT. The CDR3 is CASSESGNGELFF. The CDR3 DNA is TGTGCCAGCAGTGAAAGTGGGAACGGGGAGCTGTTTTTT.

This clonotype was seen a handful of times. One end of the junction varies from germline; a read error may be responsible. This chain connects TRBV6-1 to TRBJ2-1; TRBD1 or TRBD2 may be the D gene (6 bases each). CDR3 size: 16 residues. In germline, CDR1 is MNHNS, CDR2 SASEGT. The CDR3 is CASRGNGGGEQETQYF. The CDR3 DNA reads as TGTGCCAGCAGGGGCAACGGGGGCGGTGAGCAAGAGACGCAGTATTTC.

This rearrangement joins TRBV6-1 to TRBJ2-5, with D perhaps matching TRBD1 or TRBD2 (6 bases each). Trimming took off 1 base at V and 11 bases at J, with 17 bases between the two ends. The CDR3 spans 14 residues. Germline V gene lookup returns CDR1 MNHNS and CDR2 SASEGT. The CDR3 loop is CASSEGGAEEAQYF. In DNA form, the CDR3 reads TGTGCCAGCAGTGAAGGGGGGGCAGAAGAGGCGCAGTACTTC.

The V call is TRBV10-3, the J call TRBJ2-3; D is perhaps TRBD1 (6 bases). Near its end, the DNA agrees better with TRBJ2-7, so the J call may be wrong. In germline, CDR1 is ENHRY, CDR2 SYGVKD. The CDR3 length is 14 residues. The chain's CDR3 is CAVFGRGRSYEQYF. For the CDR3, the DNA is TGTGCCGTCTTCGGCAGGGGAAGATCCTACGAGCAGTACTTC.

This sequence joins TRBV6-5 and TRBJ2-2, with 7 positions matching TRBD1. Germline trimming cut 6 bases from V and 16 bases from J; bases unmatched to any gene: 20. CDR1 MNHEY and CDR2 SVGAGI come from the germline V gene. The CDR3 consists of 15 residues. For the CDR3, the DNA is TGTGCCAGCAGATCTCGGGCTGGGAACACAGGGGCGCAGTTTTTT. Encoded protein: CASRSRAGNTGAQFF.

The chain uses TRBV10-3 and TRBJ2-4, with a possible D match to TRBD2 (7 bases). The DNA end is a closer match to TRBJ2-5, so the J assignment may be wrong. Per the germline V gene, CDR1 is ENHRY and CDR2 is SYGVKD. CDR3 length: 15 amino acids. The CDR3, as DNA: TGTGCCGGGGGGGTCGGGGGCCGTGACGAAGAGACCCAGTACTTC. This gives the protein CAGGVGGRDEETQYF.